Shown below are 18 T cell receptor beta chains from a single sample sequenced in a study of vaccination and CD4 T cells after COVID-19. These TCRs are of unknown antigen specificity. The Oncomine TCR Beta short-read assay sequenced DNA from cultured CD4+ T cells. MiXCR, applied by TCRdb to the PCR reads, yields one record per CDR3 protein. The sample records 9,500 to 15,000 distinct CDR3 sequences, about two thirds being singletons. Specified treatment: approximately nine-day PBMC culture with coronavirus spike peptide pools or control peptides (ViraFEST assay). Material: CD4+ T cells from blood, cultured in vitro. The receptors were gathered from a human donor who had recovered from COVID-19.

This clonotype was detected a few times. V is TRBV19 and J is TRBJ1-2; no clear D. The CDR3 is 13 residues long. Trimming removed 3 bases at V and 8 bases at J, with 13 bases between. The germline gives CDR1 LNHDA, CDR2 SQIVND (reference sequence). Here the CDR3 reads CASSIEDSRGYTF. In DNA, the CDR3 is TGTGCCAGTAGTATTGAGGACTCTAGGGGCTACACCTTC.

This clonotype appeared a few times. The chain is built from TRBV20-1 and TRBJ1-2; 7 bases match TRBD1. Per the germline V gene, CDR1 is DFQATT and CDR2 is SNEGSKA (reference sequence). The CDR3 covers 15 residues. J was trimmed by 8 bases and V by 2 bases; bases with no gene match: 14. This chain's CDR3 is CSARQRQGDLRGYTF. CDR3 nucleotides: TGCAGTGCTAGACAACGACAGGGCGATCTAAGAGGCTACACCTTC.

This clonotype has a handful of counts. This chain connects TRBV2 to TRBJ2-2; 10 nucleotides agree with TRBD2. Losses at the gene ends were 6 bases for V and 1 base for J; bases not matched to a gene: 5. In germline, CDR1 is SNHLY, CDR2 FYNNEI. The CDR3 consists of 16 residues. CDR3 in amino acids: CASRRSGGENTGELFF. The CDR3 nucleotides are TGTGCCAGCAGGAGGAGCGGGGGGGAGAACACCGGGGAGCTGTTTTTT.

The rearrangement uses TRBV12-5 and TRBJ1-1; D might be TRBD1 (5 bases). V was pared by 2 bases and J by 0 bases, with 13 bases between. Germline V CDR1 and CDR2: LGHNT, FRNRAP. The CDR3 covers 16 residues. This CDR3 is CASGLSQGDLNTEAFF. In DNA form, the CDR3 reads TGTGCTAGTGGTTTGAGCCAGGGCGACTTGAACACTGAAGCTTTCTTT.

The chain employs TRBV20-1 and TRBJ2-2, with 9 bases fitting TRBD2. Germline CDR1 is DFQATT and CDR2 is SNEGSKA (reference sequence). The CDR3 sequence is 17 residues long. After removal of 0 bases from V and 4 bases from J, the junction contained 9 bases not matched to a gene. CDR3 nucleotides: TGCAGTGCTAGAGATGGCCCTAGCGGGGTTGGCACCGGGGAGCTGTTTTTT. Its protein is CSARDGPSGVGTGELFF.

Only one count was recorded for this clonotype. The DNA for the CDR3 is TGTGCCAGCAGCCCGGGACTGATGAACACTGAAGCTTTCTTT. Translated, it gives CASSPGLMNTEAFF. The chain recombines TRBV7-3 with TRBJ1-1, with D possibly being TRBD1 (5 bases). V gave up 5 bases and J gave up 0 bases, with 10 bases separating them. Germline values: CDR1 SGHTA, CDR2 FQGTGA. This CDR3 region has 14 residues.

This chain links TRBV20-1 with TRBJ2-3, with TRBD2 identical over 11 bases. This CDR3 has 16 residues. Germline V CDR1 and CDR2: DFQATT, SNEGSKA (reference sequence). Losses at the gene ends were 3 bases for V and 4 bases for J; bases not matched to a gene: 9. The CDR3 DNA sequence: TGCAGTGCTAGGCCGACTAGCGGGGTAACGGCAGATACGCAGTATTTT. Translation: CSARPTSGVTADTQYF.

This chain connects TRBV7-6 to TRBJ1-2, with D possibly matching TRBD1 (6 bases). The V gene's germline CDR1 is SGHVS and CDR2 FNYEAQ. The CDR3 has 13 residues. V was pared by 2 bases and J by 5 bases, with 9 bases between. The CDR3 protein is CASSLSDSYGYTF. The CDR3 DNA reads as TGTGCCAGCAGCTTATCGGACAGTTATGGCTACACCTTC.

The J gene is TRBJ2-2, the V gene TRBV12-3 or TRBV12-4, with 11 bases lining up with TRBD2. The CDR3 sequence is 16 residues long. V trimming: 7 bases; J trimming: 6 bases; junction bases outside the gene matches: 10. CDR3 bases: TGTGCCAGCACCGTAGCGGGAGGGGGCGCCTCCGGGGAGCTGTTTTTT. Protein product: CASTVAGGGASGELFF.

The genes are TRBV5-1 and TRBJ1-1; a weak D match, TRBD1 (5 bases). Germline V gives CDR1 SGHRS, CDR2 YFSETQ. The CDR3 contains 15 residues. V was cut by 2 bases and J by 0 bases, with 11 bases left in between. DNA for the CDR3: TGCGCCAGCAGCTTCGGGGCAGCTATGAACACTGAAGCTTTCTTT. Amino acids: CASSFGAAMNTEAFF.

Here the CDR3 DNA reads TGTGCCAGCAGTTACTATAGGGGTTCACCCCTCCACTTT. This translates into CASSYYRGSPLHF. The chain recombines TRBV6-5 with TRBJ1-6; D may be TRBD1 (5 bases). This CDR3 has 13 residues. Germline V gives CDR1 MNHEY, CDR2 SVGAGI. Trimming stripped 1 base from V and 9 bases from J, with 7 bases between.

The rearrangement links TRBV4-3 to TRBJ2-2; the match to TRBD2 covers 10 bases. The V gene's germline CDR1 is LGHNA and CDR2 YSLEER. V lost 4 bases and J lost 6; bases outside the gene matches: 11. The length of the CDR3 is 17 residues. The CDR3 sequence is CASSPQGLASSAGELFF. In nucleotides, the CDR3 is TGCGCCAGCAGCCCACAGGGACTAGCGAGTTCCGCCGGGGAGCTGTTTTTT.

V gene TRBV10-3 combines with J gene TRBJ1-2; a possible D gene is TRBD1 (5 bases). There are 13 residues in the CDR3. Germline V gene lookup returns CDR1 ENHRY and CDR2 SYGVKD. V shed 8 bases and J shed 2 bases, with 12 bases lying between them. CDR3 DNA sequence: TGTGCCATCGCCGGGACCCAGAACTATGGCTACACCTTC. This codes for CAIAGTQNYGYTF.

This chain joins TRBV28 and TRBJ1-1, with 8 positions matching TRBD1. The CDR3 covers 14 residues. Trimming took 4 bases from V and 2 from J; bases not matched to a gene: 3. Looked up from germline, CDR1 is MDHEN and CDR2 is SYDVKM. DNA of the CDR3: TGTGCCAGCAGTTCCGCAGGGGGCAACACTGAAGCTTTCTTT. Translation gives CASSSAGGNTEAFF.

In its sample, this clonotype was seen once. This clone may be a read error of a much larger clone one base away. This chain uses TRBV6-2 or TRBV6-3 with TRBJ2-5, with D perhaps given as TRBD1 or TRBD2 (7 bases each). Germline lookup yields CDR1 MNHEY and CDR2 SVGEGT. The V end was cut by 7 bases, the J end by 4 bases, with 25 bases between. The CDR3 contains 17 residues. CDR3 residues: CASTLYARQGGGETQYF. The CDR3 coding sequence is TGTGCCAGCACCCTCTATGCCCGACAGGGAGGGGGAGAGACCCAGTACTTC.

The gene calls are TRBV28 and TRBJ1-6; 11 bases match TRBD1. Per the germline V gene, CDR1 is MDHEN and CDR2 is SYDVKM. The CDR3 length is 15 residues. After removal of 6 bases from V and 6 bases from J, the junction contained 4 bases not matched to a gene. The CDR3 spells CASSRGTGGNSPLHF. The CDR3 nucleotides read TGTGCCAGCAGCCGCGGGACAGGGGGTAATTCACCCCTCCACTTT.

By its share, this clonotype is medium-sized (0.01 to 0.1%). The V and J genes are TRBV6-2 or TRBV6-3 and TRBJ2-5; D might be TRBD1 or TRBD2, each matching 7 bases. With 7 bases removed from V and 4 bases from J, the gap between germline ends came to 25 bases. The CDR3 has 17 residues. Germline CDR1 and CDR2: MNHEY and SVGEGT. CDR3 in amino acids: CASTPYARQGGGETQYF. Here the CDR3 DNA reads TGTGCCAGCACCCCCTATGCCCGACAGGGAGGGGGAGAGACCCAGTACTTC.

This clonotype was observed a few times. CDR3 sequence (DNA): TGTGCCAGCAGAGCCGAGAGCGGGAGGGCCCGGGATACGCAGTATTTT. The encoded protein is CASRAESGRARDTQYF. The chain combines TRBV7-9 with TRBJ2-3, with TRBD2 matching over 10 bases. Germline V gives CDR1 SEHNR, CDR2 FQNEAQ (reference sequence). Losses at the gene ends were 6 bases for V and 6 bases for J; bases not matched to a gene: 12. This CDR3 spans 16 amino acids.